These 11 T cell receptor beta chains were sequenced from one sample in a study of OX40 agonist ivuxolimab in advanced cancers. The repertoire was sequenced with immunoSEQ multiplex PCR; TCRdb's copy has only in-frame clones and lacks some. Among 85,000 to 130,000 clones, about nine tenths were seen once, and the ten largest hold around 0.5%. The starting material was CD4+ or CD8+ T cells sorted from blood, obtained in a trial of the OX40 agonist ivuxolimab. The receptors shown here come from an adult with an advanced solid tumor such as melanoma, head and neck, liver or kidney cancer.

The J gene is TRBJ2-7, the V gene TRBV4-3; possible D gene TRBD2, 6 bases. In germline, CDR1 is LGHNA, CDR2 YSLEER. V lost 1 base and J 4 bases, leaving 14 bases between the germline ends. There are 15 residues in the CDR3. The chain's CDR3 is CASSQANVAGYEQYF. For the CDR3, the DNA is TGCGCCAGCAGCCAAGCCAACGTGGCGGGGTACGAGCAGTACTTC.

V and J are TRBV6-5 and TRBJ1-4; 7 bases are a match to TRBD1. With V trimmed by 6 bases and J by 8 bases, 9 bases remained unmatched. Germline CDR1 and CDR2: MNHEY and SVGAGI. This CDR3 contains 14 residues. CDR3 in amino acids: CASRDRAENEKLFF. As DNA, the CDR3 is TGTGCCAGCAGAGACAGGGCGGAGAACGAAAAACTGTTTTTT.

This clone was seen only a few times. This chain uses TRBV11-2 with TRBJ2-2, with D possibly matching TRBD2 (5 bases). Germline assignment: CDR1 SGHAT and CDR2 FQNNGV. The V gene lost 3 bases and the J gene lost 4 bases, with 15 bases spanning the gap. The CDR3 sequence is 16 residues long. CDR3 in amino acids: CASSFLGGRTTGELFF. CDR3 DNA sequence: TGTGCCAGCAGCTTCTTGGGCGGGCGAACCACCGGGGAGCTGTTTTTT.

The chain is built from TRBV19 and TRBJ1-2, with 8 positions matching TRBD1. This CDR3 comprises 14 residues. V shed 9 bases, J shed 4 bases, and the junction held 10 bases outside the gene matches. The V gene's germline CDR1 is LNHDA and CDR2 SQIVND (reference sequence). This chain's CDR3 is CASKRGQAVYGYTF. The CDR3 nucleotides read TGTGCCAGCAAAAGGGGACAGGCAGTCTATGGCTACACCTTC.

This clone was found once. The genes are TRBV27 and TRBJ1-1; the match to TRBD1 covers 7 bases. CDR1 MNHEY and CDR2 SMNVEV come from the germline V gene (reference sequence). Trimming took 2 bases from V and 0 from J; bases not matched to a gene: 3. The CDR3 runs 15 residues. The CDR3 loop is CASSLTTGMNTEAFF. The CDR3 nucleotides are TGTGCCAGCAGTTTAACGACAGGGATGAACACTGAAGCTTTCTTT.

The chain recombines TRBV4-1 with TRBJ1-6, with 9 bases that match TRBD1. CDR1 and CDR2 (germline): MGHRA, YSYEKL. The CDR3 has 16 residues. J gave up 5 bases and V 5 bases, and 7 bases lay outside the gene matches. CDR3 amino acids: CASSSPRDRDNSPLHF. CDR3 DNA sequence: TGCGCCAGCAGCTCTCCCCGGGACAGGGATAATTCACCCCTCCACTTT.

The chain carries TRBV7-9 and TRBJ2-1; the D is unclear. In germline, CDR1 is SEHNR, CDR2 FQNEAQ (reference sequence). The CDR3 has 15 residues. With 5 bases removed from V and 9 bases from J, the gap between germline ends came to 20 bases. The CDR3 sequence is CASSPTATGGTEQFF. The CDR3 DNA reads TGTGCCAGCAGCCCAACTGCCACCGGTGGAACTGAGCAGTTCTTC. Filled out from reference TRBV7-9 and TRBJ2-1, the complete variable domain reads DTGVSQNPRHKITKRGQNVTFRCDPISEHNRLYWYRQTLGQGPEFLTYFQNEAQLEKSRLLSDRFSAERPKGSFSTLEIQRTEQGDSAMYLCASSPTATGGTEQFFGPGTRLTVL.

The CDR3 nucleotides read TGTGCCAGCGGCCTTGGACAATCCCTTCCCCTCCACTTT. It yields the protein CASGLGQSLPLHF. The rearrangement uses TRBV6-5 and TRBJ1-6, with D perhaps TRBD1 (5 bases). The V and J ends lost 8 bases and 13 bases respectively, with 18 bases between them. The CDR3 runs 13 residues. CDR1 is MNHEY and CDR2 is SVGAGI in the germline V gene.

The chain couples TRBV6-6 to TRBJ2-7, with D hard to call. V was pared by 0 bases and J by 8 bases, with 8 bases between. Germline V lookup: CDR1 MNHNY, CDR2 SVGAGI (reference sequence). This CDR3 is built from 12 residues. CDR3 sequence: CASSYSAPQQYF. The CDR3 nucleotides are TGTGCCAGCAGTTACTCGGCCCCCCAGCAGTACTTC.

The CDR3 spells CATSRESAGKSNQPQHF. CDR3 sequence (DNA): TGTGCCACCAGCAGAGAGTCGGCAGGGAAGAGCAATCAGCCCCAGCATTTT. J is TRBJ1-5 and V is TRBV15; TRBD1 is a possible D gene (5 bases). Germline CDR1 is LNHNV and CDR2 is YYDKDF (reference sequence). Trimming took off 0 bases at V and 1 base at J, with 13 bases between the two ends. The CDR3 loop spans 17 amino acids.

V usage is TRBV28 and J usage is TRBJ1-4; D gene uncertain. V lost 3 bases to trimming and J lost 8 bases, with 10 bases between them. Germline CDR1 MDHEN, CDR2 SYDVKM. The CDR3 consists of 13 residues. CDR3 bases: TGTGCCAGCAGTTTCGGCGTAGAGGAAAAACTGTTTTTT. Translated, it gives CASSFGVEEKLFF.